The text below deals with one TCR beta chain. This clone has just one count. The antigen it recognizes is unknown. No base qualities exist here, and no much larger clone lies one base off it. The data are from a study of control samples from healthy donors and cancer patients (dated by TCRdb to the early 2020s). Library prep was done by the immunoSEQ multiplex PCR assay. The clones in this table, taken by TCRdb from immuneACCESS, are in-frame only. Not every clone is retained; where verified, under half of the shortfall comes from an unresolved V gene, and the cause of the rest is unknown. Across this sample there are 150,000 to 200,000 clones, with 85% to 95% seen only once. The biggest ten clones account for roughly 4.3% of the sample. The CDR3 numbers 13 residues from cysteine through phenylalanine. Of the read, only the CDR3 DNA is kept; its 39 bases are in frame from base 1. The V end loses 3 bases and the J end loses 5 bases, and a stretch of 8 bases separates them.

This clonotype originated in a woman aged 60 to 75 in good health. The sequenced sample was blood. The chain couples TRBV12-3 or TRBV12-4 to TRBJ1-5; no D gene is confidently identified. Here the CDR3 is given as CASSFTRDQPQHF. The DNA reads TGTGCCAGCAGTTTTACAAGAGATCAGCCCCAGCATTTT.